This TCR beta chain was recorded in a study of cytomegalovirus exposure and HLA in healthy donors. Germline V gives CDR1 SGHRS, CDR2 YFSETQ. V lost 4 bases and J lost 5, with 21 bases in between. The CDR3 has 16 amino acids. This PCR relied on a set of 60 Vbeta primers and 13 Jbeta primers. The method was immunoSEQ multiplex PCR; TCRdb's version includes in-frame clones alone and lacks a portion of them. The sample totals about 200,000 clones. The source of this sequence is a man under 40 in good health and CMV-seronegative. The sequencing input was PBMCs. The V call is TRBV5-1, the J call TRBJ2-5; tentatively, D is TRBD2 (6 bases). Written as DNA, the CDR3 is TGCGCCAGCAGCGACCAGGGCCCCGGGAGCGGGGAGACCCAGTACTTC. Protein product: CASSDQGPGSGETQYF.